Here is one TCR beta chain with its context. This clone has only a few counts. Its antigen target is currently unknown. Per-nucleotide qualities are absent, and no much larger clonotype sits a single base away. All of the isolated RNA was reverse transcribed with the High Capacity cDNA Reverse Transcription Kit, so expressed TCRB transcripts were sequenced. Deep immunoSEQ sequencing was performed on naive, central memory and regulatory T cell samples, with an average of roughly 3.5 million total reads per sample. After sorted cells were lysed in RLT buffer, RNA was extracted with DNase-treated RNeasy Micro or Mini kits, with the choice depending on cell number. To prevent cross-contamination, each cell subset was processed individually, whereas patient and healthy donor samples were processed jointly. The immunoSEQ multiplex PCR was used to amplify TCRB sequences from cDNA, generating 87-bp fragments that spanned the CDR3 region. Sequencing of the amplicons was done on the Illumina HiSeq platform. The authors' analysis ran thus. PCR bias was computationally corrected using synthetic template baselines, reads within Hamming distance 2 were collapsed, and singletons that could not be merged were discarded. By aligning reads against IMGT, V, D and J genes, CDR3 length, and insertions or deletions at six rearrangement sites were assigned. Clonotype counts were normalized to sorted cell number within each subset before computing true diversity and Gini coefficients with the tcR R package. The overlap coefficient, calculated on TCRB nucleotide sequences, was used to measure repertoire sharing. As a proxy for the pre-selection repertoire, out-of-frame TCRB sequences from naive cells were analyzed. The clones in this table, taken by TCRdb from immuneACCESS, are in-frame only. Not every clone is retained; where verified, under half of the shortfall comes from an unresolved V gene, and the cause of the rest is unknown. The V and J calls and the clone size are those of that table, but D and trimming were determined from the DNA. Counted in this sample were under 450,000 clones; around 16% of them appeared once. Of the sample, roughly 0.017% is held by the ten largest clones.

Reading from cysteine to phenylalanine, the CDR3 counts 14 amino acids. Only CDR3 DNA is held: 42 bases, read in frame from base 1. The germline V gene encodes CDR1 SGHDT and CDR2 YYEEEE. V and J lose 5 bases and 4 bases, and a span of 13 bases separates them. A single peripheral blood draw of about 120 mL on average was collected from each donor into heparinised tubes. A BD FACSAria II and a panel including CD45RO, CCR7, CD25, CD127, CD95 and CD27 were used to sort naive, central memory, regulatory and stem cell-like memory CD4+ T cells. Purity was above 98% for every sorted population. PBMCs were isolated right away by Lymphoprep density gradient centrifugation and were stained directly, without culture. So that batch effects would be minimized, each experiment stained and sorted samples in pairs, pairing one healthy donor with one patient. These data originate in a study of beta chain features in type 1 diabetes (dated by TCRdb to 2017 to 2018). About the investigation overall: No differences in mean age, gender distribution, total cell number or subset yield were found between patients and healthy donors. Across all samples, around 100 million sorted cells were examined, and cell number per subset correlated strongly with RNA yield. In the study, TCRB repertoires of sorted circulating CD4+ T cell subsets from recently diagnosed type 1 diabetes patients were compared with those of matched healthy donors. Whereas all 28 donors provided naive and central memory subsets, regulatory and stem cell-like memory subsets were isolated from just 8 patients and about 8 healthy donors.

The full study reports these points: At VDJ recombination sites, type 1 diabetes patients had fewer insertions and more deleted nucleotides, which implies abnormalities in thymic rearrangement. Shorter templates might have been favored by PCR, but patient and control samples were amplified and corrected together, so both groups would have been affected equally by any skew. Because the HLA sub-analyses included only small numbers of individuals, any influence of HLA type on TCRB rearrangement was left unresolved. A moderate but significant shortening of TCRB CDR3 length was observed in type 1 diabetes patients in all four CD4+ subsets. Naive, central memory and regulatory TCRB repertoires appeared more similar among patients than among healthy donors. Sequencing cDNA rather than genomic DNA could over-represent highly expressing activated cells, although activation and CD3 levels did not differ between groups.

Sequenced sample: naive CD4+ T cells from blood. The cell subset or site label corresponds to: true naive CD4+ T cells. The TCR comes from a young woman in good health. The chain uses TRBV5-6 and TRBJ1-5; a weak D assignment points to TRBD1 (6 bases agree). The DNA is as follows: TGTGCCAGCAGGTTACAGGGTGGGAATCAGCCCCAGCATTTT. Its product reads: CASRLQGGNQPQHF.